The entry below gives a single T cell receptor (beta chain) sequence along with its context. What it recognizes is unknown. This entry belongs to a study of T cell repertoires in cytomegalovirus infection. At the level of the study: Through public TCR beta signatures, both CMV infection and matching HLA type were indicated. Study findings and constraints: It was HLA-C-restricted CMV-specific TCR beta clonotypes that dominated the response ex vivo. CMV carriers with the relevant HLA were identified by cumulative public TCR beta family frequency.

Germline CDR1 is MNHNS and CDR2 is SASEGT. The CDR3 has 16 amino acids. V was clipped by 5 bases and J by 4 bases; unmatched bases: 11. One entry per CDR3 protein, called by TCRdb with MiXCR from the reads. The sample lists around 570,000 distinct CDR3 sequences, just under 40% occurring once. Specimen: cultured PBMCs, collected from culture after CMV antigen stimulation. This clonotype originated in a human donor in good health (CMV status not recorded). Some clones in this sample may be carry-over from other donors' samples. The rearrangement uses TRBV6-1 and TRBJ2-1; 7 bases are shared with TRBD1. CDR3 sequence: CASSPGQDTRYNEQFF. CDR3 DNA: TGTGCCAGCAGTCCCGGACAGGACACCCGTTACAATGAGCAGTTCTTC.